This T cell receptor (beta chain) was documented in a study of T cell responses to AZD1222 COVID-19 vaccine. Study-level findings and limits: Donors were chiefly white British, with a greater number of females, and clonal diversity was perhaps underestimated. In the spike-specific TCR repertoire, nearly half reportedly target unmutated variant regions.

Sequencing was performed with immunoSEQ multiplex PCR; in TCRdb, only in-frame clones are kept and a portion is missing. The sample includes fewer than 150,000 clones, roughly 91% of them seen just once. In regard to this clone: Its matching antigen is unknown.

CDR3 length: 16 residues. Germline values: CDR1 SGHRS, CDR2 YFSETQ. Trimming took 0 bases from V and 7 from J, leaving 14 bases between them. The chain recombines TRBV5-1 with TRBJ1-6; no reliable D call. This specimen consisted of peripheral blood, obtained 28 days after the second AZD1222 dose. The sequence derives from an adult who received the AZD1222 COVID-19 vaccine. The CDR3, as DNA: TGCGCCAGCAGCTTGGCCGGCTCCGGTACGAATTCACCCCTCCACTTT. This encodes CASSLAGSGTNSPLHF.